This entry lists 26 T cell receptor beta chains sequenced from one sample in a study of patients with pleural tuberculosis. TCRdb re-analysed the reads in MiXCR, keeping a single row per CDR3 protein. The table lists about 29,000 distinct CDR3 sequences, over 15% of them singletons. The sample was peripheral blood. The source of these receptors is a human donor with pleural tuberculosis.

This clonotype has ten or more counts. The V gene is TRBV7-9, the J gene TRBJ1-1; D possibly corresponds to TRBD1 (6 bases). Trimming shortened V by 1 base and J by 3 bases, and 9 bases separated the two germline ends. In germline, CDR1 is SEHNR, CDR2 FQNEAQ (reference sequence). CDR3 size: 14 residues. CDR3 DNA sequence: TGTGCCAGCAGCTTAGGACAGGAGGACACTGAAGCTTTCTTT. Amino acid sequence: CASSLGQEDTEAFF.

In this sample, this clonotype turned up many times. This rearrangement joins TRBV4-3 to TRBJ2-1; 8 bases align to TRBD1. The CDR3 consists of 15 residues. The trim removed 5 bases at V and 4 bases at J, leaving 7 bases unmatched. Germline V gives CDR1 LGHNA, CDR2 YSLEER. The CDR3 bases are TGCGCCAGCAGCGGTGACAGGGGCCAATACAATGAGCAGTTCTTC. It specifies CASSGDRGQYNEQFF.

CDR3 region: CASSVGIGTSTDTQYF. Here the CDR3 DNA reads TGTGCCAGCAGCGTAGGTATAGGGACTAGCACAGATACGCAGTATTTT. The chain recombines TRBV9 with TRBJ2-3; D might be TRBD2 (6 bases). CDR1 and CDR2 from the germline V gene are SGDLS and YYNGEE. V lost 0 bases to trimming and J lost 0 bases, with 11 bases between them. This CDR3 comprises 16 residues.

This clonotype was counted ten times or more. The CDR3 is CASSLETGYSNQPQHF. CDR3 nucleotides: TGTGCCAGCAGCTTGGAGACGGGATATAGCAATCAGCCCCAGCATTTT. The chain employs TRBV5-5 and TRBJ1-5, with no clear D. Looked up from germline, CDR1 is SGHKS and CDR2 is YYEKEE (reference sequence). The CDR3 runs 16 residues. Trimming took off 0 bases at V and 0 bases at J, with 10 bases between the two ends.

This clonotype was seen at least ten times. A much larger clone is a single base away; this may be a read error. This chain joins TRBV29-1 and TRBJ2-3, with D tentatively TRBD1 or TRBD2 (5 bases each). The CDR3 length is 12 residues. Per the germline V gene, CDR1 is SQVTM and CDR2 is ANQGSEA. CDR3 DNA sequence: TGCAACTTTAGCCGGGACCAAGATACGCAGTATTTT. Translated, it gives CNFSRDQDTQYF.

Ten or more counts support this clonotype. Just one base apart from a much larger clone, this may be a read error. V usage is TRBV28 and J usage is TRBJ1-2, with 8 nucleotides matching TRBD1. CDR1 MDHEN and CDR2 SYDVKM come from the germline V gene. This CDR3 has 13 amino acids. DNA for the CDR3: TGTGCCAGCAGCTACAGGGGGAACTATGGCTACCCCTTC. It encodes CASSYRGNYGYPF.

This clonotype was recorded only once. This may be a read error, as it is one base from a much larger clone. The chain carries TRBV29-1 and TRBJ2-7; D is uncertain. Germline-derived CDR1 and CDR2 are SQVTM and ANQGSEA. Trimming took 6 bases from V and 6 from J, leaving 15 bases between them. CDR3 length: 12 residues. This CDR3 reads CSVEKGLGEQYF. Here the CDR3 DNA reads TGCAGCGTAGAGAAGGGTCTCGGCGAGCAGTACTTC.

This clonotype was counted ten times or more. Being one base from a much bigger clone, this may be a read error. V gene TRBV28 combines with J gene TRBJ1-2; D is uncertain. The CDR3 contains 12 residues. The germline V gene has CDR1 MDHEN and CDR2 SYDVKM. CDR3 residues: CASSLTNYGYAF. The CDR3 region has the DNA TGTGCCAGCAGTTTGACTAACTATGGCTACGCCTTC.

As regards this clonotype: A much bigger clone sits one base away, suggesting this may be a read error. Lacking the conserved final phenylalanine or tryptophan, this CDR3 likely reflects a read error. In nucleotides, the CDR3 is TGTGCCAGCAGCTTTACGAATGAGCAGTTCCTC. It specifies CASSFTNEQFL. V usage is TRBV5-5 and J usage is TRBJ2-1; D gene unclear. The CDR3 is 11 amino acids. V lost 2 bases and J lost 7, with 4 bases in between. Germline V gene lookup returns CDR1 SGHKS and CDR2 YYEKEE (reference sequence).

This clonotype occurred many times. The chain links TRBV6-4 to TRBJ2-7, with TRBD1 matching 9 bases. The CDR3 spans 14 residues. After removal of 0 bases from V and 5 bases from J, the junction contained 2 bases not matched to a gene. Germline V lookup: CDR1 MRHNA, CDR2 SNTAGT. For the CDR3, the DNA is TGTGCCAGCAGTGACTCAGGGACAGGGCACGAGCAGTACTTC. The encoded protein is CASSDSGTGHEQYF.

This clonotype was seen repeatedly, ten times or more. The chain recombines TRBV24-1 with TRBJ2-7; possibly TRBD1 or TRBD2 for D (6 bases each). CDR3 length: 16 residues. Germline V CDR1 and CDR2: KGHDR, SFDVKD. V gave up 4 bases and J gave up 0 bases, with 15 bases separating them. The DNA of the CDR3 is TGTGCCACCAGTGACCGCGGGACAACGAGCTCCTACGAGCAGTACTTC. Encoded protein: CATSDRGTTSSYEQYF.

This clonotype was recorded at least ten times. This chain joins TRBV2 and TRBJ1-1; D is unclear. The CDR3 sequence is 13 residues long. V lost 10 bases to trimming and J lost 0 bases, with 12 bases between them. Germline-derived CDR1 and CDR2 are SNHLY and FYNNEI. The CDR3 DNA sequence: TGTGCCACGGCGTCCATTATGAACACTGAAGCTTTCTTT. Residues: CATASIMNTEAFF.

This clonotype has at least ten counts. The rearrangement joins TRBV29-1 to TRBJ2-7; D is perhaps TRBD1 (6 bases). V was trimmed by 7 bases and J by 2 bases, leaving 9 bases between them. The CDR3 consists of 11 residues. Germline CDR1 and CDR2: SQVTM and ANQGSEA. CDR3 protein: CSAGQTYEQYF. The CDR3 nucleotides are TGCAGCGCTGGACAGACCTACGAGCAGTACTTC.

This clonotype was picked up many times. The chain carries TRBV6-2 or TRBV6-3 and TRBJ2-7, with unresolved D. V was cut by 7 bases and J by 0 bases, with 7 bases left in between. The CDR3 covers 12 residues. Germline V gene lookup returns CDR1 MNHEY and CDR2 SVGEGT. This CDR3 reads CASMASSYEQYF. The CDR3 DNA follows: TGTGCCAGCATGGCCAGCTCCTACGAGCAGTACTTC.

In its sample, this clonotype was seen many times. J is TRBJ2-7 and V is TRBV7-2, with 7 bases aligning to TRBD2. The CDR3 is 14 amino acids. After removal of 3 bases from V and 0 bases from J, the junction contained 2 bases not matched to a gene. The germline gives CDR1 SGHTA, CDR2 FQGNSA. CDR3 DNA sequence: TGTGCCAGCAGCTTCGGCGGGGGCTCCTACGAGCAGTACTTC. This translates into CASSFGGGSYEQYF.

There are many counts of this clonotype. This sequence joins TRBV4-2 and TRBJ2-3; D remains ambiguous. Germline lookup yields CDR1 LGHNA and CDR2 YNFKEQ. The CDR3 contains 15 residues. V was clipped by 0 bases and J by 2 bases, with 9 bases between them. CDR3 residues: CASSQEISYTDTQYF. The CDR3 DNA reads as TGTGCCAGCAGCCAAGAGATTAGCTACACAGATACGCAGTATTTT.

The chain is built from TRBV12-3 or TRBV12-4 and TRBJ1-3; D gene uncertain. The CDR3 is 15 residues long. With 6 bases removed from V and 16 bases from J, the gap between germline ends came to 28 bases. The CDR3 here is CASRALPGSGNTVYF. CDR3 coding DNA: TGTGCCAGCAGAGCCCTCCCGGGCTCTGGAAACACCGTGTATTTT.

As concerns this clonotype: Sequence at one end of the junction differs from germline and may be a read error. This sequence joins TRBV28 and TRBJ2-1; unclear D gene. The CDR3 consists of 14 residues. Germline V gives CDR1 MDHEN, CDR2 SYDVKM. CDR3 loop: CASSLVETANVQFF. Written as DNA, the CDR3 is TGTGCCAGCAGTTTAGTCGAAACAGCCAATGTGCAGTTCTTC.

This clonotype was detected ten times or more. The genes are TRBV2 and TRBJ1-1; D is possibly TRBD1 (6 bases). This CDR3 spans 13 amino acids. CDR1 and CDR2 (germline): SNHLY, FYNNEI. Between the trimmed V and J ends, which lost 5 bases and 2 bases, there was a span of 9 bases. This chain's CDR3 is CASSLQGNTEAFF. In DNA form, the CDR3 reads TGTGCCAGCAGTTTACAGGGTAACACTGAAGCTTTCTTT.

At least ten counts were recorded for this clonotype. A clone one base away is much larger, so this may be a read error. This chain links TRBV14 with TRBJ1-2; D not resolved. The CDR3 is 14 amino acids. The germline V gene encodes CDR1 SGHDN and CDR2 FVKESK. The CDR3 sequence: CASSQPQNVNGYPF. Written as DNA, the CDR3 is TGTGCCAGCAGCCAACCGCAGAACGTTAATGGCTACCCCTTC. The whole variable domain, remainder taken from reference TRBV14 and TRBJ1-2, is EAGVTQFPSHSVIEKGQTVTLRCDPISGHDNLYWYRRVMGKEIKFLLHFVKESKQDESGMPNNRFLAERTGGTYSTLKVQPAELEDSGVYFCASSQPQNVNGYPFGSGTRLTVV.

V usage is TRBV9 and J usage is TRBJ2-5; D is uncertain. Germline V gene data show CDR1 as SGDLS and CDR2 as YYNGEE. Trimming cost V 7 bases and J 5 bases, with 12 bases left between them. This CDR3 contains 12 residues. In nucleotides, the CDR3 is TGTGCCAGCTTTGTTCCGCTTGAGACCCAGTACTTC. Translating it yields CASFVPLETQYF.

Ten or more counts support this clonotype. The chain has TRBV27 and TRBJ1-1, with D uncertain. The germline V gene encodes CDR1 MNHEY and CDR2 SMNVEV (reference sequence). This CDR3 contains 15 residues. V was clipped by 6 bases and J by 0 bases, with 14 bases between them. Here the CDR3 DNA reads TGTGCCAGCAGAGCGGCAGGATTAGTGAACACTGAAGCTTTCTTT. It is translated as CASRAAGLVNTEAFF.

This clonotype was detected many times. The gene calls are TRBV11-2 and TRBJ2-3; the match to TRBD2 covers 7 bases. The J segment lost 4 bases and the V segment lost 4 bases, leaving 5 bases of the junction unmatched. This CDR3 is built from 14 residues. Germline CDR1 reads SGHAT; CDR2 reads FQNNGV. The CDR3 protein is CASSSRTSSDTQYF. Here the CDR3 DNA reads TGTGCCAGCAGCTCAAGGACTAGTTCAGATACGCAGTATTTT.

This clonotype qualifies as medium-sized. The genes are TRBV6-2 or TRBV6-3 and TRBJ1-5; the match to TRBD1 covers 7 bases. Germline-derived CDR1 and CDR2 are MNHEY and SVGEGT. The CDR3 is made up of 15 amino acids. V was pared by 2 bases and J by 5 bases, with 6 bases of the junction left unmatched. The CDR3 sequence is CASSYGDRAHQPQHF. The CDR3 nucleotides are TGTGCCAGCAGTTACGGCGACAGGGCCCATCAGCCCCAGCATTTT.

This clonotype was recorded many times. The rearrangement uses TRBV14 and TRBJ2-3; perhaps D is TRBD1 or TRBD2 (5 bases each). CDR1 SGHDN and CDR2 FVKESK come from the germline V gene. This CDR3 comprises 13 residues. Trimming left V 1 base short and J 8 bases short, with 10 bases between. For the CDR3, the DNA is TGTGCCAGCAGCCAAGCAGTTGGGGGTACGCAGTATTTT. Amino acids: CASSQAVGGTQYF. Based on the CDR3 plus reference TRBV14 and TRBJ2-3, the full variable domain is EAGVTQFPSHSVIEKGQTVTLRCDPISGHDNLYWYRRVMGKEIKFLLHFVKESKQDESGMPNNRFLAERTGGTYSTLKVQPAELEDSGVYFCASSQAVGGTQYFGPGTRLTVL.

This clonotype was found many times. V is TRBV29-1 and J is TRBJ2-5; TRBD1 agrees at 7 bases. Trimming took 4 bases from V and 0 from J; bases not matched to a gene: 5. Germline-derived CDR1 and CDR2 are SQVTM and ANQGSEA. This CDR3 is 14 amino acids long. CDR3 bases: TGCAGCGTTGTCGGGACAGTGTACCAAGAGACCCAGTACTTC. It codes for CSVVGTVYQETQYF.